The 8 T cell receptor beta chains reported below all come from one sample, sequenced in a study of blood T cell repertoires in COVID-19. Profiled with immunoSEQ multiplex PCR; TCRdb holds only in-frame clones, not every one. The repertoire holds 250,000 or so clones, with 75% to 90% as singletons. Sequencing used PBMCs or T cells enriched from blood (not recorded which). The receptors stem from a woman in her 30s who had been exposed to COVID-19.

The J gene is TRBJ2-2, the V gene TRBV10-3; no definite D call. CDR1 and CDR2 from the germline V gene are ENHRY and SYGVKD. The CDR3 spans 13 residues. V shed 6 bases and J shed 2 bases, with 7 bases lying between them. CDR3 amino acids: CAIRAENTGELFF. In DNA, the CDR3 is TGTGCCATCAGGGCAGAAAACACCGGGGAGCTGTTTTTT.

The rearrangement links TRBV5-4 to TRBJ2-7, with 10 nucleotides matching TRBD1. This CDR3 contains 15 residues. V gave up 1 base and J gave up 6 bases; unmatched junction bases: 7. The V gene's germline CDR1 is SGHNT and CDR2 YYREEE (reference sequence). This CDR3 is CASSLWGTGEGEQYF. The CDR3 nucleotides are TGTGCCAGCAGCTTGTGGGGGACAGGGGAGGGCGAGCAGTACTTC.

V is TRBV5-6 and J is TRBJ1-1, with D uncertain. The V gene lost 2 bases and the J gene lost 7 bases, with 9 bases spanning the gap. The CDR3 extends over 12 amino acids. Germline assignment: CDR1 SGHDT and CDR2 YYEEEE. The CDR3 reads CASSFYGGEAFF. The CDR3 DNA reads TGTGCCAGCAGCTTTTATGGCGGTGAAGCTTTCTTT.

This clone came up a few times. This chain joins TRBV10-3 and TRBJ1-1, with 10 nucleotides matching TRBD1. V lost 6 bases and J lost 3; bases outside the gene matches: 4. Germline-derived CDR1 and CDR2 are ENHRY and SYGVKD. This CDR3 has 14 residues. This CDR3 is CAISSGTGDTEAFF. CDR3 DNA: TGTGCCATCAGCTCCGGGACAGGGGACACTGAAGCTTTCTTT.

The V and J genes are TRBV2 and TRBJ1-1; D perhaps matches TRBD1 (5 bases). CDR3 length equals 15 residues. Germline CDR1 is SNHLY and CDR2 is FYNNEI. Trimming pared 7 bases from V and 4 bases from J, leaving 19 bases between. The CDR3 region has the DNA TGTGCCAGCAATTTTGGGGCTTCGACATTCACTGAAGCTTTCTTT. Translating it yields CASNFGASTFTEAFF.

The chain employs TRBV6-2 or TRBV6-3 and TRBJ2-5, with 10 bases matching TRBD1. Germline CDR1 is MNHEY and CDR2 is SVGEGT. The CDR3 loop spans 15 amino acids. V lost 7 bases and J lost 6; bases outside the gene matches: 11. CDR3 coding DNA: TGTGCCAGCACCCCGGGACAGGGGACGAAGAAGACCCAGTACTTC. This translates into CASTPGQGTKKTQYF.

This chain connects TRBV7-9 to TRBJ1-2; a weak D match, TRBD1 (5 bases). Germline V CDR1 and CDR2: SEHNR, FQNEAQ (reference sequence). The length of the CDR3 is 14 residues. V was clipped by 7 bases and J by 2 bases, with 14 bases between them. CDR3 sequence: CASTRSGGNYGYTF. CDR3 in DNA: TGTGCCAGCACCCGATCGGGGGGGAACTATGGCTACACCTTC.

The gene calls are TRBV5-5 and TRBJ2-1; 7 bases align to TRBD2. V lost 0 bases, J lost 6 bases, and 6 bases stayed unmatched. This CDR3 spans 15 amino acids. Germline lookup yields CDR1 SGHKS and CDR2 YYEKEE (reference sequence). CDR3 bases: TGTGCCAGCAGCTTGGGCGCGGGAGTCGGCAATGAGCAGTTCTTC. Translation gives CASSLGAGVGNEQFF.